The 11 T cell receptor beta chains given below trace back to one sample, sequenced in a study of blood T cell repertoires in COVID-19. Only in-frame clones appear in the TCRdb table, and some are missing; sequencing was by immunoSEQ multiplex PCR. The sample shows approximately 300,000 clones, around four fifths of them seen only once. The sample taken for sequencing was peripheral blood. The receptors shown here come from a woman aged 45-59 years with acute or convalescent COVID-19.

This chain connects TRBV18 to TRBJ2-3; the match to TRBD1 covers 7 bases. With 7 bases clipped from V and 8 bases from J, the junction kept 12 bases outside the gene matches. Germline CDR1 KGHSH, CDR2 LQKENI. This CDR3 has 14 residues. Here the CDR3 reads CASFPDRARGTQYF. The CDR3 nucleotides are TGTGCCAGCTTCCCAGACAGGGCGAGGGGTACGCAGTATTTT.

The gene calls are TRBV5-4 and TRBJ2-1; 7 bases match TRBD2. Trimming cost V 5 bases and J 5 bases; bases outside gene matches: 10. The CDR3 spans 15 residues. Germline V lookup: CDR1 SGHNT, CDR2 YYREEE (reference sequence). The CDR3 region has the DNA TGTGCCAGCAGTCCCCTGGGGGGGGGTCACAATGAGCAGTTCTTC. Translating gives CASSPLGGGHNEQFF.

The CDR3 loop is CASNPGRGRTYGYTF. The CDR3 region has the DNA TGTGCCAGTAACCCAGGCAGGGGGCGAACCTATGGCTACACCTTC. The V call is TRBV19, the J call TRBJ1-2; 8 bases match TRBD1. CDR3 size: 15 residues. Germline loops: CDR1 LNHDA, CDR2 SQIVND (reference sequence). Trimming at V came to 7 bases and at J to 4 bases, leaving 11 bases not matched to a gene.

V usage is TRBV5-1 and J usage is TRBJ1-2, with 7 bases fitting TRBD1. This CDR3 spans 15 amino acids. CDR1 SGHRS and CDR2 YFSETQ come from the germline V gene. J was trimmed by 0 bases and V by 0 bases; bases with no gene match: 2. The CDR3 nucleotides are TGCGCCAGCAGCTTGGCGACAGGGACTAACTATGGCTACACCTTC. Translation gives CASSLATGTNYGYTF.

This chain connects TRBV12-5 to TRBJ2-5; 9 nucleotides match TRBD2. The junction had 10 bases not matched to a gene; V was cut back by 6 bases and J by 5 bases. CDR1 is LGHNT and CDR2 is FRNRAP in the germline V gene. The CDR3 runs to 15 residues. The chain's CDR3 is CASGPGTSSGETQYF. CDR3 coding DNA: TGTGCTAGTGGACCCGGGACTAGCTCTGGGGAGACCCAGTACTTC.

The chain joins TRBV6-5 to TRBJ2-1; 13 bases align to TRBD2. With 2 bases clipped from V and 6 bases from J, the junction kept 1 base outside the gene matches. The germline V gene encodes CDR1 MNHEY and CDR2 SVGAGI. The length of the CDR3 is 15 residues. Here the CDR3 reads CASSYGLAGANEQFF. The CDR3 bases are TGTGCCAGCAGTTACGGACTAGCGGGAGCCAATGAGCAGTTCTTC.

V gene TRBV3-1 (or the pseudogene TRBV3-2) combines with J gene TRBJ1-1; no definite D call. The CDR3 covers 14 residues. The V and J ends lost 0 bases and 5 bases respectively, with 10 bases between them. Germline CDR1 and CDR2: LGHDT and YNNKEL (reference sequence). The CDR3: CASSQESYGTEAFF. The CDR3 coding sequence is TGTGCCAGCAGCCAAGAGTCCTACGGGACTGAAGCTTTCTTT.

The chain has TRBV2 and TRBJ1-3; D gene unclear. V lost 6 bases and J lost 3, with 15 bases in between. This CDR3 region has 15 residues. The germline V gene has CDR1 SNHLY and CDR2 FYNNEI. The DNA for the CDR3 is TGTGCCAGCAGGGTGACACTTCTATATGGAAACACCATATATTTT. Protein product: CASRVTLLYGNTIYF.

This clone was detected only once. This chain uses TRBV2 with TRBJ2-5, with 12 bases that match TRBD1. Per the germline V gene, CDR1 is SNHLY and CDR2 is FYNNEI. The length of the CDR3 is 15 residues. After removal of 3 bases from V and 5 bases from J, the junction contained 4 bases not matched to a gene. CDR3 bases: TGTGCCAGCAGTGATCGGGACAGGGGGCGGGAGACCCAGTACTTC. Protein: CASSDRDRGRETQYF.

This chain uses TRBV5-1 with TRBJ2-7; D gene uncertain. The CDR3 is made up of 13 amino acids. Germline CDR1 SGHRS, CDR2 YFSETQ. V was pared by 4 bases and J by 0 bases, with 8 bases between. Here the CDR3 DNA reads TGCGCCAGCAGCATCGACATCTCCTACGAGCAGTACGTC. This sequence encodes CASSIDISYEQYV.

V usage is TRBV5-5 and J usage is TRBJ2-2; TRBD2 might be the D (6 bases). CDR1 SGHKS and CDR2 YYEKEE come from the germline V gene (reference sequence). V lost 1 base and J 6 bases, leaving 10 bases between the germline ends. CDR3 size: 14 residues. The CDR3 spells CASSLLRGSGELFF. The CDR3 DNA is TGTGCCAGCAGCTTGCTGCGGGGTTCCGGGGAGCTGTTTTTT.